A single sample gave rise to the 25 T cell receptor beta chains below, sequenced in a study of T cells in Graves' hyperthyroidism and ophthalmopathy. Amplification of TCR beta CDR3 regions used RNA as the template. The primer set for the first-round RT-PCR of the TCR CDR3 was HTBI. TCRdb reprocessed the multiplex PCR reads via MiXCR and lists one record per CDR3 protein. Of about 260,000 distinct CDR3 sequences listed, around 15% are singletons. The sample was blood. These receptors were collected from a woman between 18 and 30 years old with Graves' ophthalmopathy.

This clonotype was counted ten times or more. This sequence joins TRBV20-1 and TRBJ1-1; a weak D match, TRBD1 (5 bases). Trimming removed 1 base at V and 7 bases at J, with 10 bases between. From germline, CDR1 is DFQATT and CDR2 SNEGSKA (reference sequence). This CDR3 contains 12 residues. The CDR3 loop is CSARGQSLEAFF. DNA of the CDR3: TGCAGTGCTAGAGGACAGTCTCTTGAAGCTTTCTTT.

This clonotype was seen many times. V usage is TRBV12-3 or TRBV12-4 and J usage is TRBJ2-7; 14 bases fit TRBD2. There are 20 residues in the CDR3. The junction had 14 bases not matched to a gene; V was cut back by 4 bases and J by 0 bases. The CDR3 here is CASSSPPGGLAGDNSYEQYF. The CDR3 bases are TGTGCCAGCAGTTCGCCCCCCGGGGGACTAGCGGGGGATAACTCCTACGAGCAGTACTTC.

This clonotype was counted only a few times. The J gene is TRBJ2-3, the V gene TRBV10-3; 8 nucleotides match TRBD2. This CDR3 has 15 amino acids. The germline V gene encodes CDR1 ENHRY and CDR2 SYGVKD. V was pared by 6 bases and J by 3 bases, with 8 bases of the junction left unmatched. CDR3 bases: TGTGCCATCAGCCCGGGGGCGGGGGGTACAGATACGCAGTATTTT. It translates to CAISPGAGGTDTQYF.

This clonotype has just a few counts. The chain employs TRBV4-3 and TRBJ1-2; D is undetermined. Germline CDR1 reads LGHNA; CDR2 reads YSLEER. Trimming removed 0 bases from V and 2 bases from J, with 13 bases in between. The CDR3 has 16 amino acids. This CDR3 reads CASSQDVHMANYGYTF. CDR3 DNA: TGCGCCAGCAGCCAAGACGTCCACATGGCGAACTATGGCTACACCTTC.

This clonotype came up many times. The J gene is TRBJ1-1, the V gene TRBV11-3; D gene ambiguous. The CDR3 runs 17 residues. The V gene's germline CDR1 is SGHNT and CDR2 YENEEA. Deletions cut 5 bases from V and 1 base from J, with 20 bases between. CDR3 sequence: CASSQRTGPIGNTEAFF. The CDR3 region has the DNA TGTGCCAGCAGCCAACGAACCGGGCCGATCGGGAACACTGAAGCTTTCTTT.

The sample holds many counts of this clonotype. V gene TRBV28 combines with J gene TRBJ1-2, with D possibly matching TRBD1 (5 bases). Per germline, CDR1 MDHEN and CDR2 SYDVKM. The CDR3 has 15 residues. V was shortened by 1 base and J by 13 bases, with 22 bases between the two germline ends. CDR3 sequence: CASSLSGRALSKVTF. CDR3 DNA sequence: TGTGCCAGCAGTTTATCAGGCAGGGCACTCTCAAAAGTCACCTTC.

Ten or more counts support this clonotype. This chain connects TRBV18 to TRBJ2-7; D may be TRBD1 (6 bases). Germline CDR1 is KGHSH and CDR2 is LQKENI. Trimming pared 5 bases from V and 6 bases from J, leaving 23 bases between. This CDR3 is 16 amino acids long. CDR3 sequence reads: CASSSDRPGDDSEQYF. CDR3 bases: TGTGCCAGCTCATCGGACAGACCAGGGGACGATTCCGAGCAGTACTTC.

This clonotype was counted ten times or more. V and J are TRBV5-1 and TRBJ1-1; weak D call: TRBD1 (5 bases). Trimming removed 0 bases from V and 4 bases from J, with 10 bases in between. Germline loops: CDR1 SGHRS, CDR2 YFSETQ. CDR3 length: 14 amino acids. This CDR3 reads CASSLASGSTEAFF. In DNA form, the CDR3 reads TGCGCCAGCAGCTTGGCCTCAGGGTCCACTGAAGCTTTCTTT.

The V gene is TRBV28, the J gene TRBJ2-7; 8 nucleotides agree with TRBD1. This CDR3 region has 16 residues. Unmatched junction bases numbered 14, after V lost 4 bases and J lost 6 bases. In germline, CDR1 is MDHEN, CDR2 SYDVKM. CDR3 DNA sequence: TGTGCCAGCAGTTCTCTCGGGACAGGTGAATATTCCGAGCAGTACTTC. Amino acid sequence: CASSSLGTGEYSEQYF.

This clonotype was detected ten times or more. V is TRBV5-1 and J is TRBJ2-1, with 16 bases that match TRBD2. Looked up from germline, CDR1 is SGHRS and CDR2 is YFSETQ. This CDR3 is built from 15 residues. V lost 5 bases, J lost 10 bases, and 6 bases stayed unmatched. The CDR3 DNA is TGCGCCAGCAGGTCGGGACTAGCGGGAGGGGGAGAGCAGTTCTTC. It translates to CASRSGLAGGGEQFF.

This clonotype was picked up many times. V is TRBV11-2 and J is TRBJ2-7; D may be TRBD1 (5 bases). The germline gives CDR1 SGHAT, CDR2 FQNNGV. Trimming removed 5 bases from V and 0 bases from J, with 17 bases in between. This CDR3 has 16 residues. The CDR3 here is CASSRARQGSSYEQYF. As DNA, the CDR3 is TGTGCCAGCAGCCGAGCGAGGCAGGGCTCCTCCTACGAGCAGTACTTC.

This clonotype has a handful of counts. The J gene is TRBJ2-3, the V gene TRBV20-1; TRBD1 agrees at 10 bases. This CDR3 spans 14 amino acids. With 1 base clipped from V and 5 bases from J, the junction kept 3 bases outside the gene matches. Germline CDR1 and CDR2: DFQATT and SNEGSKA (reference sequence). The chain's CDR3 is CSARGQGALDTQYF. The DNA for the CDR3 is TGCAGTGCTAGAGGACAGGGGGCTTTAGATACGCAGTATTTT.

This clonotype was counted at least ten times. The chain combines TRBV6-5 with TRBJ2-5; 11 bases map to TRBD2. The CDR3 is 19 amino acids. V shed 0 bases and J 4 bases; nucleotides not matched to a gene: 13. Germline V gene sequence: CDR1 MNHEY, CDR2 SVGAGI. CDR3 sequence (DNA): TGTGCCAGCAGTTACTCGAGACGACTAGCGGGGATCAGACGAGAGACCCAGTACTTC. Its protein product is CASSYSRRLAGIRRETQYF.

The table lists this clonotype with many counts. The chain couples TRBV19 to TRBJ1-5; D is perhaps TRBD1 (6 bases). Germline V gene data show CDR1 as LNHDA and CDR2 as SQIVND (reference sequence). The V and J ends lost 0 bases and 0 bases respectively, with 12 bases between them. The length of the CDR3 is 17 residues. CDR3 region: CASSIDLGQYSNQPQHF. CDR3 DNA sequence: TGTGCCAGTAGTATAGATCTTGGACAGTATAGCAATCAGCCCCAGCATTTT.

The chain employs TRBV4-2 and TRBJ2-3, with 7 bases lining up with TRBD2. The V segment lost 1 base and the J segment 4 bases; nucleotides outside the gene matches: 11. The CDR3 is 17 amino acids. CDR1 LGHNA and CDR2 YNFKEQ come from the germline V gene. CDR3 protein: CASSQGSWEGRADTQYF. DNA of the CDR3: TGTGCCAGCAGCCAAGGGTCTTGGGAGGGCCGGGCAGATACGCAGTATTTT.

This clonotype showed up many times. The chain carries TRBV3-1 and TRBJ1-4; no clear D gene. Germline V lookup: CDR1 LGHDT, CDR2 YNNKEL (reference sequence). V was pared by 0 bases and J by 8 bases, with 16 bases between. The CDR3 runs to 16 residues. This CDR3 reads CASSQDPGPSGEKLFF. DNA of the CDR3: TGTGCCAGCAGCCAAGACCCGGGCCCCTCGGGGGAAAAACTGTTTTTT. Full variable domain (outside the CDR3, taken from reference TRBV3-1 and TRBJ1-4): DTAVSQTPKYLVTQMGNDKSIKCEQNLGHDTMYWYKQDSKKFLKIMFSYNNKELIINETVPNRFSPKSPDKAHLNLHINSLELGDSAVYFCASSQDPGPSGEKLFFGSGTQLSVL.

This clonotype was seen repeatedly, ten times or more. The CDR3 is CASSEGLAEAFF. CDR3 nucleotides: TGTGCCAGTTCGGAAGGATTGGCTGAAGCTTTCTTT. The gene calls are TRBV6-1 and TRBJ1-1; D unclear. CDR1 and CDR2 from the germline V gene are MNHNS and SASEGT. V gave up 9 bases and J gave up 6 bases, with 14 bases separating them. The CDR3 runs to 12 residues.

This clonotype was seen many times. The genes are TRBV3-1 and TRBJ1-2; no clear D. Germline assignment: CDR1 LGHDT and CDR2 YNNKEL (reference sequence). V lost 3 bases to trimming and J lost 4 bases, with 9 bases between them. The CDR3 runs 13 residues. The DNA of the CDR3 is TGTGCCAGCAGCCAGCGGCAGACCTATGGCTACACCTTC. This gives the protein CASSQRQTYGYTF.

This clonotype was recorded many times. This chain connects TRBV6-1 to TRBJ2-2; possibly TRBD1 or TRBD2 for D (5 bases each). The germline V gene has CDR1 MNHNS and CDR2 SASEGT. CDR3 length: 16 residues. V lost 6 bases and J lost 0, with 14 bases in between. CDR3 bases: TGTGCCAGCAGCTTCCGAGGGGCGGCGAACACCGGGGAGCTGTTTTTT. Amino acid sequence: CASSFRGAANTGELFF.

This CDR3 reads CASSVASGGFAYEQFF. The CDR3 region has the DNA TGTGCCAGCAGCGTTGCAAGCGGGGGGTTTGCCTATGAGCAGTTCTTC. The chain joins TRBV7-2 to TRBJ2-1; 9 bases are a match to TRBD2. The CDR3 loop spans 16 amino acids. V was clipped by 5 bases and J by 8 bases; unmatched bases: 13. The germline gives CDR1 SGHTA, CDR2 FQGNSA.

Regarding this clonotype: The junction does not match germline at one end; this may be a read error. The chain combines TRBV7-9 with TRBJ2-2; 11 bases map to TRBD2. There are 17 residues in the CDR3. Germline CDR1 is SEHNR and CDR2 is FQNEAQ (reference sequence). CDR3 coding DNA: TGTTCCAGCAGCTTACGGCTAGCGGGAGGATGGACCGGGGAGCTGTTTTTT. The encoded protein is CSSSLRLAGGWTGELFF.

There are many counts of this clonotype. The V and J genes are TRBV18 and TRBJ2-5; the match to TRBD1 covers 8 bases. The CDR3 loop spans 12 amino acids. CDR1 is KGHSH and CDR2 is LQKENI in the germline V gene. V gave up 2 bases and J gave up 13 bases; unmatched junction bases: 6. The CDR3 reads CASSPSSGGWYF. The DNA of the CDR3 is TGTGCCAGCTCACCATCGTCAGGGGGCTGGTACTTC.

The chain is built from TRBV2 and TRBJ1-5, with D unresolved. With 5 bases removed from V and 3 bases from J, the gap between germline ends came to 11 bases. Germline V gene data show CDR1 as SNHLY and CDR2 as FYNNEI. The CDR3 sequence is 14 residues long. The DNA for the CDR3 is TGTGCCAGCAGTTTTGGCGGGGTCAATCAGCCCCAGCATTTT. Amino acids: CASSFGGVNQPQHF.

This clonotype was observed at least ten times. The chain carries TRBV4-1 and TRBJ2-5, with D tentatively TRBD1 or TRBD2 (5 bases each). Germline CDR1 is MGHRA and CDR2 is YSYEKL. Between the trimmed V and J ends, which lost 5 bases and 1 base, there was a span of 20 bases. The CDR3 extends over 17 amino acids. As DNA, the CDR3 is TGCGCCAGCAGCAAAAGCCCCCCCGGGGCAAGCCAAGAGACCCAGTACTTC. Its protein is CASSKSPPGASQETQYF.

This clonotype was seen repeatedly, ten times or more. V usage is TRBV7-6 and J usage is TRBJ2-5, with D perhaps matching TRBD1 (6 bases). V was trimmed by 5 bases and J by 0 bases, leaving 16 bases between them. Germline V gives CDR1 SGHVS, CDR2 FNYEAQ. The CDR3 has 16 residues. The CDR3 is CASSPETGLYQETQYF. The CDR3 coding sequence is TGTGCCAGCAGCCCCGAGACAGGCCTTTACCAAGAGACCCAGTACTTC.